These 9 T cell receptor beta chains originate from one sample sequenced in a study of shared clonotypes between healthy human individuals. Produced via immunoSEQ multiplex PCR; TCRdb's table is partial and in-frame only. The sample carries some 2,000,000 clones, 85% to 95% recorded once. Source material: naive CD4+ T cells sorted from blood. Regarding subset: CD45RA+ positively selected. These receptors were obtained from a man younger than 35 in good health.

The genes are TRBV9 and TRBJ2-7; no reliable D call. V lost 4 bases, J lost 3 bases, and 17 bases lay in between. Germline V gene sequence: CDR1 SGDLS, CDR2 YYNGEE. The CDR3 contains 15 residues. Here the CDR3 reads CASSLGPDFYYEQYF. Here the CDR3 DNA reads TGTGCCAGCAGCTTGGGCCCAGATTTCTACTACGAGCAGTACTTC. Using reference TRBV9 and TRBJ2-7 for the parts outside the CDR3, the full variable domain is DSGVTQTPKHLITATGQRVTLRCSPRSGDLSVYWYQQSLDQGLQFLIQYYNGEERAKGNILERFSAQQFPDLHSELNLSSLELGDSALYFCASSLGPDFYYEQYFGPGTRLTVT.

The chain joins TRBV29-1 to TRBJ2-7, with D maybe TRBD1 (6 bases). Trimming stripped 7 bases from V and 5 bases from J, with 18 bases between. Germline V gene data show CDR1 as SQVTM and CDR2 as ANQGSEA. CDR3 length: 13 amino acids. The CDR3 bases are TGCAGCGCTTCACAGGGTCCACGGGACGAGCAGTACTTC. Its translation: CSASQGPRDEQYF.

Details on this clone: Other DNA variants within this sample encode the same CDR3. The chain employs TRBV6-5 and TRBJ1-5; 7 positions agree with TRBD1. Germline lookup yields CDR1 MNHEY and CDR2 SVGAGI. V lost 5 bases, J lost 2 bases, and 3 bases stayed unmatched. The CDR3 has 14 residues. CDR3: CASSPTGGNQPQHF. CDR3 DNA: TGTGCCAGCAGTCCTACAGGGGGCAATCAGCCCCAGCATTTT.

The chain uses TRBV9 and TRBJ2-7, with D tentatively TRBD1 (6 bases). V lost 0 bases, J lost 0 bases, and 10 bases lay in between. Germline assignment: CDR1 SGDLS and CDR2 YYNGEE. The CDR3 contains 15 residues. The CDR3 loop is CASSVATGYSYEQYF. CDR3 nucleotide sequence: TGTGCCAGCAGCGTAGCTACAGGGTACTCCTACGAGCAGTACTTC.

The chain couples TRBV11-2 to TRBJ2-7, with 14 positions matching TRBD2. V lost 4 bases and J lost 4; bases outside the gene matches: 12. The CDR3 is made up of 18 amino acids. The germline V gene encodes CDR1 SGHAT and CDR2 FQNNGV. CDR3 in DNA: TGTGCCAGCAGCTGGACTAGCGGGGGGCCCCGGATCTTTTACGAGCAGTACTTC. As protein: CASSWTSGGPRIFYEQYF. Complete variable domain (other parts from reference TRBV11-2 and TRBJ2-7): EAGVAQSPRYKIIEKRQSVAFWCNPISGHATLYWYQQILGQGPKLLIQFQNNGVVDDSQLPKDRFSAERLKGVDSTLKIQPAKLEDSAVYLCASSWTSGGPRIFYEQYFGPGTRLTVT.

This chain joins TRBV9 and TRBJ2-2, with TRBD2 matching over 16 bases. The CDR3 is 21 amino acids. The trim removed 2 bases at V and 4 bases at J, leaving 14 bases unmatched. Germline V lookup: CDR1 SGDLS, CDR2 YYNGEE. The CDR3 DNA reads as TGTGCCAGCAGCGTTGGAATACCGGGACTAGCGGGAGGGCCGGGCACCGGGGAGCTGTTTTTT. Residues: CASSVGIPGLAGGPGTGELFF. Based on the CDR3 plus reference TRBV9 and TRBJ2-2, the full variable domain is DSGVTQTPKHLITATGQRVTLRCSPRSGDLSVYWYQQSLDQGLQFLIQYYNGEERAKGNILERFSAQQFPDLHSELNLSSLELGDSALYFCASSVGIPGLAGGPGTGELFFGEGSRLTVL.

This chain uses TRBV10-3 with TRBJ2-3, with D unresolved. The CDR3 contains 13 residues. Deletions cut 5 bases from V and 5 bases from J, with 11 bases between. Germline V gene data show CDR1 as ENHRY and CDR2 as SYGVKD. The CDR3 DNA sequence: TGTGCCATCAGTCCCAACCGAGGAGATACGCAGTATTTT. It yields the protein CAISPNRGDTQYF.

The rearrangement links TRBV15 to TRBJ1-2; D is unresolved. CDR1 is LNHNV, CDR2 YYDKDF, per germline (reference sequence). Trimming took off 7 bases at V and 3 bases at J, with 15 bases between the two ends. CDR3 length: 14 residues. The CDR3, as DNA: TGTGCCACCACGGCAGGAGAAAACTACTATGGCTACACCTTC. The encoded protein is CATTAGENYYGYTF.

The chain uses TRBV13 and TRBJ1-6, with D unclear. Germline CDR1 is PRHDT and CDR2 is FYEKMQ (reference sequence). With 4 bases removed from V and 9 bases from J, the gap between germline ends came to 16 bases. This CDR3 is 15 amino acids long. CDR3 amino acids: CASSSTFGMGSPLHF. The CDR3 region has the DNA TGTGCCAGCAGCTCCACATTCGGGATGGGTTCACCCCTCCACTTT.